Each of the 17 T cell receptor beta chains below was sequenced from the same sample in a study of blood T cells in healthy people across ages. With a J-beta primer mix and a sample-barcoded 5' primer, a second PCR ran 7 to 11 cycles. Via MiXCR, TCRdb re-called the 5' RACE reads, giving one row per CDR3 protein. The table lists 650,000 to 800,000 distinct CDR3 sequences, roughly half of them singletons. The sequenced material came from blood. The receptors come from a woman aged 80 or older in good health.

The rearrangement joins TRBV10-3 to TRBJ2-3, with 13 positions matching TRBD2. Per germline, CDR1 ENHRY and CDR2 SYGVKD. J gave up 2 bases and V 9 bases, and 2 bases lay outside the gene matches. This CDR3 has 14 residues. The CDR3 loop reads CAMGTSGDTDTQYF. CDR3 nucleotide sequence: TGTGCCATGGGGACTAGCGGGGACACAGATACGCAGTATTTT.

The chain combines TRBV7-2 with TRBJ2-1, with 14 nucleotides matching TRBD2. After removal of 6 bases from V and 7 bases from J, the junction contained 2 bases not matched to a gene. The germline gives CDR1 SGHTA, CDR2 FQGNSA. The CDR3 is 14 residues long. The CDR3 nucleotides read TGTGCCAGCAGAGGGACTAGCGGGAGTAATGAGCAGTTCTTC. Translating gives CASRGTSGSNEQFF.

J is TRBJ2-4 and V is TRBV15; TRBD2 aligns across 7 bases. The J call may not be correct, given that the DNA end is closer to TRBJ2-7. CDR1 is LNHNV and CDR2 is YYDKDF in the germline V gene (reference sequence). The CDR3 runs 15 residues. As DNA, the CDR3 is TGTGCCACCAGCTCGGGAGGCCTCAGCTCCTACGAGCAGTACTTC. Protein: CATSSGGLSSYEQYF.

Note on this clonotype: Just one base apart from a much larger clone, this may be a read error. The V gene is TRBV27, the J gene TRBJ2-1; 7 bases map to TRBD1. Near its end, the DNA agrees better with TRBJ2-7, so the J call may be wrong. CDR1 and CDR2 from the germline V gene are MNHEY and SMNVEV (reference sequence). The CDR3 sequence is 15 residues long. The CDR3 nucleotides read TGTGCCAGCAGTTCAGGGACAGTTCCCTACTACGAGCAGTACTTC. It specifies CASSSGTVPYYEQYF.

The chain employs TRBV29-1 and TRBJ1-2; D gene unclear. The germline gives CDR1 SQVTM, CDR2 ANQGSEA. CDR3 length: 13 residues. With 0 bases removed from V and 4 bases from J, the gap between germline ends came to 9 bases. The CDR3 DNA reads as TGCAGCGTTGAAGATCCAGTTAGCTATGGCTACACCTTC. Protein: CSVEDPVSYGYTF.

This clonotype was picked up many times. This chain connects TRBV28 to TRBJ1-2, with TRBD1 as a possible D gene (6 bases). Germline assignment: CDR1 MDHEN and CDR2 SYDVKM. Trimming removed 7 bases at V and 7 bases at J, with 16 bases between. This CDR3 region has 13 residues. In DNA form, the CDR3 reads TGTGCCAGCACTGGACCAGGGGCCGGTGGCTACACCTTC. It yields the protein CASTGPGAGGYTF.

The rearrangement uses TRBV4-1 and TRBJ2-1, with TRBD2 matching over 8 bases. This CDR3 comprises 11 residues. CDR1 and CDR2 from the germline V gene are MGHRA and YSYEKL. This CDR3 reads CAAGARHEQFF. The CDR3 DNA follows: TGCGCAGCGGGGGCTCGCCATGAGCAGTTCTTC.

The V and J genes are TRBV11-3 and TRBJ2-1, with 8 positions matching TRBD1. This CDR3 spans 13 amino acids. In germline, CDR1 is SGHNT, CDR2 YENEEA. The ends lost 3 bases at V and 12 bases at J; junction bases unmatched: 7. CDR3 nucleotide sequence: TGTGCCAGCAGCTTGAGGGGAGGACAGGGGCAGTTCTTC. Translating it yields CASSLRGGQGQFF. The entire variable domain, with the rest obtained from reference TRBV11-3 and TRBJ2-1, is as follows: EAGVVQSPRYKIIEKKQPVAFWCNPISGHNTLYWYLQNLGQGPELLIRYENEEAVDDSQLPKDRFSAERLKGVDSTLKIQPAELGDSAVYLCASSLRGGQGQFFGPGTRLTVL.

With regard to this clonotype: A much larger clone is a single base away; this may be a read error. J is TRBJ2-1 and V is TRBV7-7; 7 bases are shared with TRBD2. Per germline, CDR1 SSHAT and CDR2 FNYEAQ (reference sequence). This CDR3 has 17 residues. CDR3 sequence: CASSQPTSYIIYNGQFF. CDR3 nucleotides: TGTGCTAGCAGCCAACCGACTAGCTATATAATCTACAATGGGCAGTTCTTC.

Notes on this clonotype: This clone may be a read error of a much larger clone one base away. The J gene is TRBJ2-7, the V gene TRBV28, with TRBD2 as a possible D gene (5 bases). This CDR3 is 14 amino acids long. Germline-derived CDR1 and CDR2 are MDHEN and SYDVKM. CDR3 in amino acids: CAGSLRGMTYEQYF. The CDR3 DNA reads as TGTGCCGGCAGTTTGAGAGGGATGACCTACGAGCAGTACTTC.

The chain combines TRBV7-2 with TRBJ2-7; no clear D. The CDR3 contains 13 residues. V lost 5 bases to trimming and J lost 4 bases, with 12 bases between them. The germline V gene encodes CDR1 SGHTA and CDR2 FQGNSA. In nucleotides, the CDR3 is TGTGCCAGCAGCCCCCCCGCCTCTTACGAGCAGTACTTC. It translates to CASSPPASYEQYF.

This clonotype has only a few counts. The chain is built from TRBV28 and TRBJ1-1, with unresolved D. Germline V CDR1 and CDR2: MDHEN, SYDVKM. This CDR3 is built from 18 residues. Trimming shortened V by 3 bases and J by 0 bases, and 20 bases separated the two germline ends. CDR3 in amino acids: CASSFSAGNRGVNTEAFF. The CDR3 DNA is TGTGCCAGCAGTTTTTCCGCGGGCAATCGGGGTGTGAACACTGAAGCTTTCTTT. The whole variable domain, filled in from reference TRBV28 and TRBJ1-1, reads DVKVTQSSRYLVKRTGEKVFLECVQDMDHENMFWYRQDPGLGLRLIYFSYDVKMKEKGDIPEGYSVSREKKERFSLILESASTNQTSMYLCASSFSAGNRGVNTEAFFGQGTRLTVV.

This clonotype was counted between two and nine times. This chain connects TRBV18 to TRBJ1-2, with D perhaps matching TRBD1 (6 bases). Germline assignment: CDR1 KGHSH and CDR2 LQKENI. V was clipped by 0 bases and J by 2 bases, with 13 bases between them. The CDR3 is 16 amino acids. CDR3 sequence (DNA): TGTGCCAGCTCACCACCGTCACAGGGTCCCAACTATGGCTACACCTTC. Encoded protein: CASSPPSQGPNYGYTF. Full variable domain (missing parts from reference TRBV18 and TRBJ1-2): NAGVMQNPRHLVRRRGQEARLRCSPMKGHSHVYWYRQLPEEGLKFMVYLQKENIIDESGMPKERFSAEFPKEGPSILRIQQVVRGDSAAYFCASSPPSQGPNYGYTFGSGTRLTVV.

This clonotype came up many times. This sequence joins TRBV15 and TRBJ1-5, with D possibly being TRBD1 (5 bases). The germline CDR1 and CDR2 sequences are LNHNV and YYDKDF (reference sequence). The CDR3 extends over 15 amino acids. The V gene lost 1 base and the J gene lost 7 bases, with 14 bases spanning the gap. The CDR3 DNA sequence: TGTGCCACCAGCAGAGCTATAGGGGCTAGGCAGCCCCAGCATTTT. This gives the protein CATSRAIGARQPQHF.

This clonotype was counted only a few times. This chain joins TRBV12-3 or TRBV12-4 and TRBJ2-1; D is unresolved. The CDR3 totals 15 residues. Between the trimmed V and J ends, which lost 7 bases and 8 bases, there was a span of 21 bases. The CDR3 here is CASTSNEGPFHEQFF. For the CDR3, the DNA is TGTGCCAGCACCTCAAACGAAGGTCCTTTCCATGAGCAGTTCTTC.

On this clonotype: Possible read error: a much larger clone is one base away. CDR3 DNA: TGCGCCAGCAGCTTAGTCCCGGGGACCTCCTACAATGAGCAGTACTTC. Its protein is CASSLVPGTSYNEQYF. The J gene is TRBJ2-1, the V gene TRBV5-1, with D possibly called TRBD1 or TRBD2 (5 bases each). Near its end, the DNA agrees better with TRBJ2-7, so the J call may be wrong. The CDR3 spans 16 residues. CDR1 is SGHRS and CDR2 is YFSETQ in the germline V gene.

The V and J genes are TRBV29-1 and TRBJ1-2, with a possible D match to TRBD1 (5 bases). Trimming took 4 bases from V and 4 from J, leaving 10 bases between them. In germline, CDR1 is SQVTM, CDR2 ANQGSEA. This CDR3 is 12 amino acids long. In DNA, the CDR3 is TGCAGCGTTGCAGGGCTTAGCTATGGCTACACCTTC. Its protein is CSVAGLSYGYTF.